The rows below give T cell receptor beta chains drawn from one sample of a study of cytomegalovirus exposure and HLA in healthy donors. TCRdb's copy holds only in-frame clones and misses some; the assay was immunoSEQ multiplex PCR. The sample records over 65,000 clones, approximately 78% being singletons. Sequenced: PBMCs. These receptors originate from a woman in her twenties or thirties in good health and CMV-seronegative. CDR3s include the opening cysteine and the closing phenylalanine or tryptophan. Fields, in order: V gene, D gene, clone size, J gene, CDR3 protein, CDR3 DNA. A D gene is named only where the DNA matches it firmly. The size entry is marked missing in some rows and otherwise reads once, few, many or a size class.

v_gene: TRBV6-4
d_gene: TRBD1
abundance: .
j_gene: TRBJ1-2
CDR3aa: CASSPTGTGAINYGYTF
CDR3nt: TGTGCCAGCAGCCCTACCGGGACAGGGGCTATAAACTATGGCTACACCTTC

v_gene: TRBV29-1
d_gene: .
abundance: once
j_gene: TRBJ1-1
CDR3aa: CSVEADSNTEAFF
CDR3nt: TGCAGCGTTGAGGCAGATTCGAACACTGAAGCTTTCTTT

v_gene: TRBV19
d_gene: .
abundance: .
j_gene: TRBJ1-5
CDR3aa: CASSSTGSFGQPQHF
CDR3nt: TGTGCCAGTAGTTCCACAGGCTCTTTCGGTCAGCCCCAGCATTTT

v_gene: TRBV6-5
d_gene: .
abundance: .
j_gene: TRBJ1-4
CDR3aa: CASSSQLGELFF
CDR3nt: TGTGCCAGCAGTTCACAGCTCGGGGAACTGTTTTTT

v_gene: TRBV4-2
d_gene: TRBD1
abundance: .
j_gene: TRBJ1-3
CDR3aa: CASSQEGTAATIYF
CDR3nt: TGTGCCAGCAGCCAAGAGGGGACAGCGGCCACCATATATTTT

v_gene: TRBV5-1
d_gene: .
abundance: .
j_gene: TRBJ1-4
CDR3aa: CASTSGGANNEKLFF
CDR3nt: TGCGCCAGCACCTCTGGCGGAGCTAATAATGAAAAACTGTTTTTT

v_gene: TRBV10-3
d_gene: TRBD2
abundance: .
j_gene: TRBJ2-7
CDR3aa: CAIRDGGVAYEQYF
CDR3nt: TGTGCCATCAGGGACGGGGGGGTAGCCTACGAGCAGTACTTC

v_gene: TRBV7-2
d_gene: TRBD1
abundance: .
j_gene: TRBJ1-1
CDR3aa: CASSLETGGWSEAFF
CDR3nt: TGTGCCAGCAGCTTAGAGACAGGGGGTTGGTCTGAAGCTTTCTTT

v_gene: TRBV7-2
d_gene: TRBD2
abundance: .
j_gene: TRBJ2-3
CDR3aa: CASSLARGLTSGGRNSTDTQYF
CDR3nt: TGTGCCAGCAGCTTAGCCCGGGGCCTAACTAGCGGGGGGCGTAATAGCACAGATACGCAGTATTTT

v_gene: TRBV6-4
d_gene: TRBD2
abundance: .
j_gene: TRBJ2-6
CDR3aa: CASSERAGGTGANVLTF
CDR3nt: TGTGCCAGCAGTGAGCGAGCGGGGGGGACTGGGGCCAACGTCCTGACTTTC

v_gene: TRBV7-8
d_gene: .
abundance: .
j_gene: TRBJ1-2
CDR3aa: CASSLGGRNYGYTF
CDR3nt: TGTGCCAGCAGCTTAGGTGGGCGCAACTATGGCTACACCTTC

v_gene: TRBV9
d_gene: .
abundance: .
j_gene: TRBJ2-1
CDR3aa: CASSVESSWEQFF
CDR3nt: TGTGCCAGCAGCGTAGAAAGTAGTTGGGAGCAGTTCTTC

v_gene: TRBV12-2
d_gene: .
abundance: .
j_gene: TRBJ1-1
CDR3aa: CASRSGRDIERGTEAFF
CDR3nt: TGTGCAAGTCGCTCAGGCCGGGACATTGAACGGGGCACTGAAGCTTTCTTT

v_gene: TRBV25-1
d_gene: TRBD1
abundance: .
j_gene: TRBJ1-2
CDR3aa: CASVGQAYGYTF
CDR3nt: TGTGCCAGCGTGGGACAGGCCTATGGCTACACCTTC

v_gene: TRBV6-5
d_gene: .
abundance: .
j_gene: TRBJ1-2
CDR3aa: CASSYWQTYGYTF
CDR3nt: TGTGCCAGCAGTTACTGGCAGACTTATGGCTACACCTTC

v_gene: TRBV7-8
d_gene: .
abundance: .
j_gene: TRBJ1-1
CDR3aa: CASSKSRNTEAFF
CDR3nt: TGTGCCAGCAGTAAGAGTCGGAACACTGAAGCTTTCTTT

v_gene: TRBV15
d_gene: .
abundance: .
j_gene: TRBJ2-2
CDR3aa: CATSRDYRGTFPTGELFF
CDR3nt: TGTGCCACCAGCAGAGATTATCGGGGGACCTTTCCTACCGGGGAGCTGTTTTTT

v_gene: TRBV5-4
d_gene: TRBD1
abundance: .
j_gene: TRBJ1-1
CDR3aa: CASSSQGAEAFF
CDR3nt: TGTGCCAGCAGCTCACAGGGGGCTGAAGCTTTCTTT

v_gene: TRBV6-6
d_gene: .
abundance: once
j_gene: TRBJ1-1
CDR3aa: CASSPAGYTETFF
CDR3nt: TGTGCCAGCAGTCCTGCAGGGTACACTGAAACTTTCTTT

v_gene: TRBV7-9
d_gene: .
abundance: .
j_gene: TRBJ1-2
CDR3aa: CASSLSGGRAKGYGYTF
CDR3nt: TGTGCCAGCAGCTTATCGGGGGGGAGGGCTAAGGGCTATGGCTACACCTTC

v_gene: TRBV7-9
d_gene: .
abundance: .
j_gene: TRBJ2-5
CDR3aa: CASSLRGETQYF
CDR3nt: TGTGCCAGCAGCTTACGCGGAGAGACCCAGTACTTC